The 21 T cell receptor beta chains given below trace back to one sample, sequenced in a study of T cell responses to AZD1222 COVID-19 vaccine. The method was immunoSEQ multiplex PCR; TCRdb's version includes in-frame clones alone and lacks a portion of them. The sample carries under 110,000 clones, 90% recorded once. Sequencing was performed on peripheral blood, taken 28 days after the second AZD1222 dose. The receptors shown here come from an adult who received the AZD1222 COVID-19 vaccine.

This chain connects TRBV5-6 to TRBJ2-6; D unresolved. Germline V gives CDR1 SGHDT, CDR2 YYEEEE. Trimming left V 7 bases short and J 0 bases short, with 11 bases between. The CDR3 is 15 amino acids. CDR3 DNA sequence: TGTGCCAGCGGATACAGCGTCTCTGGGGCCAACGTCCTGACTTTC. Its protein is CASGYSVSGANVLTF.

The chain couples TRBV19 to TRBJ1-1; TRBD1 matches at 9 bases. The CDR3 length is 14 residues. CDR1 is LNHDA, CDR2 SQIVND, per germline (reference sequence). V lost 7 bases and J lost 6; bases outside the gene matches: 9. As DNA, the CDR3 is TGTGCCAGTACCAAGGGGGACAGGGTGGCTGAAGCTTTCTTT. Residues: CASTKGDRVAEAFF.

The chain uses TRBV7-6 and TRBJ1-1, with D perhaps TRBD1 (5 bases). This CDR3 is built from 14 residues. The V gene lost 5 bases and the J gene lost 5 bases, with 15 bases spanning the gap. Germline values: CDR1 SGHVS, CDR2 FNYEAQ. Written as DNA, the CDR3 is TGTGCCAGCAGCCCGGGACGAGGGCGAACTGAAGCTTTCTTT. Its protein product is CASSPGRGRTEAFF. The whole variable domain, remainder taken from reference TRBV7-6 and TRBJ1-1, is GAGVSQSPRYKVTKRGQDVALRCDPISGHVSLYWYRQALGQGPEFLTYFNYEAQQDKSGLPNDRFSAERPEGSISTLTIQRTEQRDSAMYRCASSPGRGRTEAFFGQGTRLTVV.

The chain employs TRBV27 and TRBJ1-1; 8 bases agree with TRBD1. V lost 2 bases, J lost 5 bases, and 4 bases stayed unmatched. The CDR3 runs to 14 residues. CDR1 and CDR2 (germline): MNHEY, SMNVEV (reference sequence). The CDR3 nucleotides are TGTGCCAGCAGTTTACAGGGGGCTTGGACTGAAGCTTTCTTT. Amino acids: CASSLQGAWTEAFF.

This chain's CDR3 is CASSLDYYEQYF. The DNA for the CDR3 is TGTGCCAGCAGCTTGGACTACTACGAGCAGTACTTC. This chain connects TRBV11-1 to TRBJ2-7; a possible D gene is TRBD2 (6 bases). The V and J ends lost 3 bases and 3 bases respectively, with 6 bases between them. The V gene's germline CDR1 is SGHAT and CDR2 FQDESV (reference sequence). The CDR3 loop spans 12 amino acids.

The genes are TRBV6-5 and TRBJ1-6, with a possible D match to TRBD1 (5 bases). From germline, CDR1 is MNHEY and CDR2 SVGAGI. The CDR3 runs to 15 residues. Deletions cut 4 bases from V and 7 bases from J, with 14 bases between. CDR3 coding DNA: TGTGCCAGCAGTTGGGCTGGGACGGTCAATTCACCCCTCCACTTT. This gives the protein CASSWAGTVNSPLHF.

This chain connects TRBV13 to TRBJ2-2, with 12 bases fitting TRBD2. With 5 bases clipped from V and 0 bases from J, the junction kept 7 bases outside the gene matches. The CDR3 contains 18 residues. Germline assignment: CDR1 PRHDT and CDR2 FYEKMQ (reference sequence). The CDR3 bases are TGTGCCAGCAGCCCGCATTGGACTAGCGGGGCGAACACCGGGGAGCTGTTTTTT. Encoded protein: CASSPHWTSGANTGELFF.

This chain joins TRBV28 and TRBJ1-2; D call uncertain. With 9 bases removed from V and 5 bases from J, the gap between germline ends came to 13 bases. CDR1 and CDR2 (germline): MDHEN, SYDVKM. The CDR3 runs to 12 residues. CDR3 in amino acids: CASTRNRYGYTF. The CDR3 DNA is TGTGCCAGTACCAGGAATCGATATGGCTACACCTTC.

V usage is TRBV18 and J usage is TRBJ2-3; D not resolved. The V and J ends lost 1 base and 1 base respectively, with 9 bases between them. This CDR3 comprises 15 residues. CDR1 and CDR2 (germline): KGHSH, LQKENI. The chain's CDR3 is CASSPLDSRTDTQYF. The CDR3 DNA follows: TGTGCCAGCTCACCACTCGACTCCCGCACAGATACGCAGTATTTT.

In its sample, this clone was seen once. V gene TRBV6-6 combines with J gene TRBJ1-2; D not certain. With 7 bases removed from V and 2 bases from J, the gap between germline ends came to 14 bases. The CDR3 is made up of 14 amino acids. Germline V gene sequence: CDR1 MNHNY, CDR2 SVGAGI (reference sequence). In DNA, the CDR3 is TGTGCCAGCAACCCACGGACCGTAAACTATGGCTACACCTTC. Translated: CASNPRTVNYGYTF.

The genes are TRBV5-8 and TRBJ2-7; possibly TRBD2 for D (5 bases). The CDR3 loop spans 16 amino acids. Trimming stripped 3 bases from V and 0 bases from J, with 16 bases between. Germline V gives CDR1 SGHTS, CDR2 YDEGEE. This CDR3 reads CASSSEAATFSYEQYF. CDR3 DNA: TGTGCCAGCAGCTCCGAAGCGGCCACCTTCTCCTACGAGCAGTACTTC.

With respect to this clone: The junction departs from the called germline gene at one end, perhaps through a read error. The genes are TRBV7-7 and TRBJ2-5; 8 nucleotides agree with TRBD2. Germline CDR1 is SSHAT and CDR2 is FNYEAQ (reference sequence). The CDR3 consists of 15 residues. The CDR3 region is CASSLAGLDGGTQYF. CDR3 coding DNA: TGTGCTAGCAGCTTAGCGGGACTAGACGGCGGGACCCAGTACTTC. The whole variable domain, filled in from reference TRBV7-7 and TRBJ2-5, reads GAGVSQSPRYKVTKRGQDVTLRCDPISSHATLYWYQQALGQGPEFLTYFNYEAQPDKSGLPSDRFSAERPEGSISTLTIQRTEQRDSAMYRCASSLAGLDGGTQYFGPGTRLLVL.

The V call is TRBV29-1, the J call TRBJ2-3; the match to TRBD2 covers 8 bases. The CDR3 runs to 15 residues. V trimming: 4 bases; J trimming: 6 bases; junction bases outside the gene matches: 12. Germline V gives CDR1 SQVTM, CDR2 ANQGSEA. The CDR3 protein is CSVAGSGTSTDTQYF. DNA for the CDR3: TGCAGCGTTGCAGGTTCCGGGACTAGTACCGATACGCAGTATTTT.

The V and J genes are TRBV9 and TRBJ1-6; TRBD1 agrees at 8 bases. Germline V gene data show CDR1 as SGDLS and CDR2 as YYNGEE. V was clipped by 0 bases and J by 4 bases; unmatched bases: 3. CDR3 length equals 16 residues. The CDR3 DNA reads TGTGCCAGCAGCGTAGGGGACAGGCCGTATAATTCACCCCTCCACTTT. The encoded protein is CASSVGDRPYNSPLHF.

CDR3 protein: CASSFGYNEKLFF. The DNA for the CDR3 is TGTGCCAGCAGTTTCGGCTATAATGAAAAACTGTTTTTT. The chain combines TRBV27 with TRBJ1-4; no clear D. This CDR3 spans 13 amino acids. The germline gives CDR1 MNHEY, CDR2 SMNVEV (reference sequence). V dropped 3 bases and J dropped 4 bases, with 6 bases sitting between them.

J is TRBJ2-5 and V is TRBV6-5; D possibly corresponds to TRBD2 (6 bases). The germline gives CDR1 MNHEY, CDR2 SVGAGI. V was shortened by 2 bases and J by 4 bases, with 11 bases between the two germline ends. CDR3 length: 14 amino acids. This chain's CDR3 is CASSYDRAGETQYF. The CDR3 DNA reads TGTGCCAGCAGTTACGACCGAGCGGGAGAGACCCAGTACTTC.

This chain connects TRBV7-2 to TRBJ2-7, with a tentative D call TRBD1 (6 bases). The germline V gene encodes CDR1 SGHTA and CDR2 FQGNSA. The CDR3 totals 14 residues. The germline V and J ends were trimmed by 5 bases and 4 bases, with 15 bases remaining between them. This chain's CDR3 is CASSVYGTPYEQYF. The DNA for the CDR3 is TGTGCCAGCAGCGTATACGGGACACCATACGAGCAGTACTTC.

The chain uses TRBV5-6 and TRBJ1-2, with D maybe TRBD1 (6 bases). The germline V gene has CDR1 SGHDT and CDR2 YYEEEE. CDR3 size: 15 residues. V was clipped by 1 base and J by 0 bases, with 10 bases between them. CDR3 region: CASSLTGFTNYGYTF. DNA of the CDR3: TGTGCCAGCAGCTTGACAGGGTTCACTAACTATGGCTACACCTTC.

This rearrangement joins TRBV3-1 (or the pseudogene TRBV3-2) to TRBJ1-6; D gene uncertain. This CDR3 contains 16 residues. Trimming stripped 4 bases from V and 0 bases from J, with 10 bases between. The germline V gene encodes CDR1 LGHDT and CDR2 YNNKEL (reference sequence). The CDR3 sequence is CASSLRHYSYNSPLHF. CDR3 in DNA: TGTGCCAGCAGCCTACGACACTACTCCTATAATTCACCCCTCCACTTT.

The chain links TRBV19 to TRBJ2-3; 11 nucleotides match TRBD2. CDR1 LNHDA and CDR2 SQIVND come from the germline V gene (reference sequence). This CDR3 spans 17 amino acids. J was trimmed by 4 bases and V by 7 bases; bases with no gene match: 13. The CDR3 nucleotides are TGTGCCAGTACCCCCGGCCCAACTAGCGGGGGCGCAGATACGCAGTATTTT. Protein: CASTPGPTSGGADTQYF.

This clone was picked up one time. The chain is built from TRBV5-6 and TRBJ2-1, with 10 bases lining up with TRBD1. The CDR3 sequence is 14 residues long. With 4 bases clipped from V and 8 bases from J, the junction kept 6 bases outside the gene matches. Germline V lookup: CDR1 SGHDT, CDR2 YYEEEE. The CDR3 sequence is CASSEPGQGYEQFF. DNA of the CDR3: TGTGCCAGCAGCGAACCGGGACAGGGGTATGAGCAGTTCTTC. Supplemented by reference TRBV5-6 and TRBJ2-1, the full variable domain reads DAGVTQSPTHLIKTRGQQVTLRCSPKSGHDTVSWYQQALGQGPQFIFQYYEEEERQRGNFPDRFSGHQFPNYSSELNVNALLLGDSALYLCASSEPGQGYEQFFGPGTRLTVL.